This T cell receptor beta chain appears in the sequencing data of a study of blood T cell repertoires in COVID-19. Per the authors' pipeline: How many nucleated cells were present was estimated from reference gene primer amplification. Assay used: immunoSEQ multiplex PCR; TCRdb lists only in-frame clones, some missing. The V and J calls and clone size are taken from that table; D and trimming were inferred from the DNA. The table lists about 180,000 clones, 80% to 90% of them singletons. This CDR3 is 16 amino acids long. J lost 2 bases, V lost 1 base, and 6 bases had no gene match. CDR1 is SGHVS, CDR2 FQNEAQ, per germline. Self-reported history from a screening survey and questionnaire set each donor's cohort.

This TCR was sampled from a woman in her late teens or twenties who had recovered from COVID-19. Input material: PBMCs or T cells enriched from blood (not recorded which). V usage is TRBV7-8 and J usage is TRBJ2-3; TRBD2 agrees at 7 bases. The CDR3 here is CASSLGGGITTDTQYF. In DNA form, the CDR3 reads TGTGCCAGCAGCTTAGGCGGGGGAATTACCACAGATACGCAGTATTTT.